Below are 9 T cell receptor beta chains sequenced from a single sample in a study of blood T cell repertoires in COVID-19. Method: immunoSEQ multiplex PCR; TCRdb's copy keeps in-frame clones and lacks some. In the table there are under 200,000 clones, around four fifths of which are singletons. Input material: peripheral blood. These receptors were collected from a man aged 70 or older with acute or convalescent COVID-19.

The rearrangement uses TRBV27 and TRBJ2-1; D perhaps matches TRBD2 (5 bases). The CDR3 runs to 15 residues. V was pared by 6 bases and J by 1 base, with 13 bases between. Germline V gene data show CDR1 as MNHEY and CDR2 as SMNVEV (reference sequence). CDR3 bases: TGTGCCAGCAGCTTAATAAGGAGGTCCTACAATGAGCAGTTCTTC. It specifies CASSLIRRSYNEQFF.

The rearrangement links TRBV6-4 to TRBJ1-5, with 7 bases lining up with TRBD1. Trimming at V came to 7 bases and at J to 0 bases, leaving 6 bases not matched to a gene. The CDR3 loop spans 15 amino acids. In germline, CDR1 is MRHNA, CDR2 SNTAGT. The CDR3 protein is CASKTGRYSNQPQHF. DNA of the CDR3: TGTGCCAGCAAGACAGGGAGATATAGCAATCAGCCCCAGCATTTT.

This chain connects TRBV9 to TRBJ2-5, with D uncertain. The CDR3 runs 11 residues. Germline lookup yields CDR1 SGDLS and CDR2 YYNGEE. V was clipped by 3 bases and J by 4 bases, with 4 bases between them. The DNA of the CDR3 is TGTGCCAGCAGCGGGGCAGAGACCCAGTACTTC. The encoded protein is CASSGAETQYF.

This rearrangement joins TRBV18 to TRBJ1-2; TRBD1 agrees at 10 bases. The CDR3 extends over 17 amino acids. The ends lost 2 bases at V and 1 base at J; junction bases unmatched: 7. Germline-derived CDR1 and CDR2 are KGHSH and LQKENI. The CDR3 loop reads CASSPDDRGPLNYGYTF. The CDR3, as DNA: TGTGCCAGCTCACCAGATGACAGGGGGCCTCTTAACTATGGCTACACCTTC.

V gene TRBV5-8 combines with J gene TRBJ1-3; D is perhaps TRBD1 (6 bases). Germline CDR1 is SGHTS and CDR2 is YDEGEE. This CDR3 is 15 amino acids long. The V gene lost 6 bases and the J gene lost 2 bases, with 15 bases spanning the gap. CDR3 coding DNA: TGTGCCAGCACCACCGGGACAACGGCTGGAAACACCATATATTTT. It yields the protein CASTTGTTAGNTIYF.

The chain has TRBV7-2 and TRBJ1-2, with a possible D match to TRBD1 (5 bases). This CDR3 has 17 residues. The germline V gene encodes CDR1 SGHTA and CDR2 FQGNSA. V was clipped by 4 bases and J by 1 base, with 19 bases between them. The CDR3 spells CASSSIAGHQDNYGYTF. As DNA, the CDR3 is TGTGCCAGCAGCTCGATTGCAGGACACCAGGATAACTATGGCTACACCTTC.

This chain joins TRBV21-1 and TRBJ1-6; the table calls TRBD1, which could not be checked here. TRBV21-1 is a pseudogene locus. The CDR3 runs to 16 residues. CDR3 residues: CASEKLPSRGNSPLHF. CDR3 in DNA: TGTGCCAGCGAAAAATTACCGTCCAGGGGTAATTCACCCCTCCACTTT.

This clone was detected a few times. V gene TRBV27 combines with J gene TRBJ2-7; possible D gene TRBD1, 5 bases. The CDR3 has 14 amino acids. Trimming took 5 bases from V and 3 from J, leaving 14 bases between them. Looked up from germline, CDR1 is MNHEY and CDR2 is SMNVEV (reference sequence). In DNA form, the CDR3 reads TGTGCCAGCAGTCCAACAGGCGTCGTCTACGAGCAGTACTTC. It is translated as CASSPTGVVYEQYF.

This chain uses TRBV5-4 with TRBJ2-1, with 9 positions matching TRBD2. This CDR3 has 15 amino acids. V lost 3 bases to trimming and J lost 6 bases; unmatched junction nucleotides: 7. Germline V gene sequence: CDR1 SGHNT, CDR2 YYREEE (reference sequence). The CDR3 here is CASSSASGDINEQFF. The CDR3 DNA follows: TGTGCCAGCAGCTCAGCTAGCGGGGACATCAATGAGCAGTTCTTC.